The 5 T cell receptor beta chains reported below all come from one sample, sequenced in a study of CD8+CD57+ T cells in acquired aplastic anemia. Genomic DNA constituted the template upon which TCR beta VDJ and CDR3 profiling was performed. TCRdb passed the reads through MiXCR, listing each CDR3 protein once. The sample includes around 150,000 distinct CDR3 sequences, just under 45% of them seen just once. The sample taken for sequencing was sorted CD4+, CD8+, or CD8+CD57+ T cells (not recorded which) from PBMCs. The receptors were gathered from a human donor in good health.

This clonotype was counted a few times. The chain is built from TRBV29-1 and TRBJ2-7, with D tentatively TRBD1 (5 bases). This CDR3 has 12 amino acids. CDR1 and CDR2 (germline): SQVTM, ANQGSEA. Trimming removed 7 bases at V and 3 bases at J, with 13 bases between. The CDR3 is CSAETDDYEQYF. The CDR3 bases are TGCAGCGCTGAGACAGATGACTACGAGCAGTACTTC.

This clonotype was observed many times. CDR3: CSAAGTSYEQYF. The CDR3 coding sequence is TGCAGCGCCGCCGGGACTAGCTACGAGCAGTACTTC. This chain links TRBV29-1 with TRBJ2-7; 8 bases fit TRBD2. The CDR3 length is 12 residues. The V segment lost 7 bases and the J segment 3 bases; nucleotides outside the gene matches: 5. CDR1 SQVTM and CDR2 ANQGSEA come from the germline V gene.

This clonotype has at least ten counts. The rearrangement links TRBV19 to TRBJ2-3, with D perhaps TRBD2 (6 bases). Trimming took 4 bases from V and 3 from J, leaving 17 bases between them. The CDR3 extends over 16 amino acids. Germline V gene lookup returns CDR1 LNHDA and CDR2 SQIVND (reference sequence). CDR3 sequence (DNA): TGTGCCAGTAGTAACCATGGGGGGTTTTGGACAGATACGCAGTATTTT. Its protein is CASSNHGGFWTDTQYF. The whole variable domain, remainder taken from reference TRBV19 and TRBJ2-3, is DGGITQSPKYLFRKEGQNVTLSCEQNLNHDAMYWYRQDPGQGLRLIYYSQIVNDFQKGDIAEGYSVSREKKESFPLTVTSAQKNPTAFYLCASSNHGGFWTDTQYFGPGTRLTVL.

This clonotype was seen ten or more times. This sequence joins TRBV6-4 and TRBJ1-6; D perhaps matches TRBD1 (5 bases). V was clipped by 3 bases and J by 6 bases, with 9 bases between them. The CDR3 is made up of 14 amino acids. Germline V lookup: CDR1 MRHNA, CDR2 SNTAGT. CDR3 in amino acids: CASSEVRGNSPLHF. The CDR3 DNA sequence: TGTGCCAGCAGTGAGGTGAGGGGTAATTCACCCCTCCACTTT.

This clonotype was counted at least ten times. The CDR3 sequence is CASRDRNFNEQYF. In nucleotides, the CDR3 is TGTGCCAGCAGGGACAGGAACTTCAACGAGCAGTACTTC. The V call is TRBV6-1, the J call TRBJ2-7, with TRBD1 matching 7 bases. This CDR3 comprises 13 residues. V shed 6 bases, J shed 5 bases, and the junction held 7 bases outside the gene matches. Germline assignment: CDR1 MNHNS and CDR2 SASEGT.